The TCR beta chain described here comes from a study of CD8 T cells in ankylosing spondylitis. Findings and limits, study-wide: Past research had described some motif variants in reactive arthritis synovial fluid and blood. A motif of eight highly homologous TCR beta variants was seen as apparently characteristic of ankylosing spondylitis blood.

From germline, CDR1 is ENHRY and CDR2 SYGVKD. The CDR3 loop spans 14 amino acids. Trimming removed 11 bases at V and 2 bases at J, with 17 bases between. This clonotype has more than one count but fewer than ten. What it recognizes is unknown. Quantitative 5'-RACE was performed with molecular barcodes, and it yielded the TCR beta libraries. TCRdb redid the calling of the 5' RACE reads with MiXCR, one entry per CDR3 protein. The sample lists 750,000 to 850,000 distinct CDR3 sequences; approximately 10% were seen once. The rearrangement uses TRBV10-3 and TRBJ2-3, with D perhaps assigned TRBD1 or TRBD2 (5 bases each). Material for sequencing was blood, either unsorted or a sorted T cell fraction (not recorded which). The source of this sequence is a male donor with ankylosing spondylitis. The CDR3 protein is CAAGGNENTDTQYF. The CDR3, as DNA: TGTGCCGCTGGGGGTAACGAAAACACAGATACGCAGTATTTT.